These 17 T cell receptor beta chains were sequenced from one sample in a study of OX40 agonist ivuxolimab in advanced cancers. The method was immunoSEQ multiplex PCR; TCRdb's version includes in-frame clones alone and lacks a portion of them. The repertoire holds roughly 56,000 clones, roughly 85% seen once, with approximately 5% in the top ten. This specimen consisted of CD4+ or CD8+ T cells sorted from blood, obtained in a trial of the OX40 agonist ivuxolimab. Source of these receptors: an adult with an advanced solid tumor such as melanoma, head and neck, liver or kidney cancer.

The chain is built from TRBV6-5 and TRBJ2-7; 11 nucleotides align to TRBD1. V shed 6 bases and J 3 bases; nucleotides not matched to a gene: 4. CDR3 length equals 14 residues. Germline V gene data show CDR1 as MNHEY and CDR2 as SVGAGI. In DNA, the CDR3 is TGTGCCAGCAGCTCCGGGACAGGGGGCTACGAGCAGTACTTC. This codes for CASSSGTGGYEQYF.

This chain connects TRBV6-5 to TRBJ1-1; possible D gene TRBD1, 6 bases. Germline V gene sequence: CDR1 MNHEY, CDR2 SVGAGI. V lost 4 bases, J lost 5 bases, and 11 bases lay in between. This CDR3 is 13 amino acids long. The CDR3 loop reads CASSSQGITEAFF. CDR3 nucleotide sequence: TGTGCCAGCAGTTCGCAGGGGATTACTGAAGCTTTCTTT.

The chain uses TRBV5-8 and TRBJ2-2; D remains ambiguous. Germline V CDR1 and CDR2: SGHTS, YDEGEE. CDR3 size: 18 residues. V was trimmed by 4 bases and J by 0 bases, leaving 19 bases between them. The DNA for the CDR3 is TGTGCCAGCAGCCGGCTCTGGTCCGGAGTGACGAACACCGGGGAGCTGTTTTTT. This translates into CASSRLWSGVTNTGELFF.

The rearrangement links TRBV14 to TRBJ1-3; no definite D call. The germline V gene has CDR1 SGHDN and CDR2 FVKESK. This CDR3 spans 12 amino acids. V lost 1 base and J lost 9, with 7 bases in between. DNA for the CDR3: TGTGCCAGCAGCCAAGGTCCCAGCACCATATATTTT. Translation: CASSQGPSTIYF.

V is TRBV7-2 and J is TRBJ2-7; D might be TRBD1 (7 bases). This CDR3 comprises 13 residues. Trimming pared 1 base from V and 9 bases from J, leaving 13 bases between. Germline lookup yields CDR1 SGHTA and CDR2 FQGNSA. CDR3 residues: CASSLDSQGGQYF. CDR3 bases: TGTGCCAGCAGCTTAGATAGTCAGGGGGGGCAGTACTTC.

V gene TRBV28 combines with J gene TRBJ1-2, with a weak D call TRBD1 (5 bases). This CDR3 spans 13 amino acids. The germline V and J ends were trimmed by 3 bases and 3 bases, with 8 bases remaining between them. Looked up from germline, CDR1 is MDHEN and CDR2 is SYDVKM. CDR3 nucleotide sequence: TGTGCCAGCAGTTTTTTACAGGACTATGGCTACACCTTC. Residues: CASSFLQDYGYTF.

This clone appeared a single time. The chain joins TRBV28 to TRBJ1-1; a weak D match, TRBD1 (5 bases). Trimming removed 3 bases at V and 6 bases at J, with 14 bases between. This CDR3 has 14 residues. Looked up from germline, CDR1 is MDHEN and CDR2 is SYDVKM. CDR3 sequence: CASSLGLLTAEAFF. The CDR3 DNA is TGTGCCAGCAGTTTGGGACTCCTAACGGCTGAAGCTTTCTTT.

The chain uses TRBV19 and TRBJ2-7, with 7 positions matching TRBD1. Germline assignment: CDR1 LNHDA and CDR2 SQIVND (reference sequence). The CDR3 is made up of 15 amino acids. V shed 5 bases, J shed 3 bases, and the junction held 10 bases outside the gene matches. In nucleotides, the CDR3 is TGTGCCAGTAGTTTCGGACAGGCGTCGTACTACGAGCAGTACTTC. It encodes CASSFGQASYYEQYF.

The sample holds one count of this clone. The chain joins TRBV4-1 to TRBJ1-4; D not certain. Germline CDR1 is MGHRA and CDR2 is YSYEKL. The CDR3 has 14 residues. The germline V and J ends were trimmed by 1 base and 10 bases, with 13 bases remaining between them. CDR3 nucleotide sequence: TGCGCCAGCAGCCAAGGACCGTCCTCAGGAAAACTGTTTTTT. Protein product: CASSQGPSSGKLFF.

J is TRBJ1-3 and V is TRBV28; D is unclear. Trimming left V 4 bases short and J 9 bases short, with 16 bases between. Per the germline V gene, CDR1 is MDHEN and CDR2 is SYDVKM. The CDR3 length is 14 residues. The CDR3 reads CASSSGATLGTIYF. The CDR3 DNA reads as TGTGCCAGCAGTTCTGGAGCGACGTTGGGCACCATATATTTT.

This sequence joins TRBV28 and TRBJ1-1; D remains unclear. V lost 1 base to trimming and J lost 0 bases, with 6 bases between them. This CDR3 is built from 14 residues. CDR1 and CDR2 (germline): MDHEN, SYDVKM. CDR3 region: CASSLLRLNTEAFF. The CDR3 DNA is TGTGCCAGCAGTTTATTACGCTTGAACACTGAAGCTTTCTTT.

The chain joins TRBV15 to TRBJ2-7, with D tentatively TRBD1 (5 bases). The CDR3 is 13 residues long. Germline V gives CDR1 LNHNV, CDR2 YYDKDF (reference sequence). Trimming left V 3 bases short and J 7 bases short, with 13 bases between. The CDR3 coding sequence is TGTGCCACCAGCAGTGGGGCAAGGGGAGAGCAGTACTTC. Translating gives CATSSGARGEQYF. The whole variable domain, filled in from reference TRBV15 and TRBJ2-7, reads DAMVIQNPRYQVTQFGKPVTLSCSQTLNHNVMYWYQQKSSQAPKLLFHYYDKDFNNEADTPDNFQSRRPNTSFCFLDIRSPGLGDTAMYLCATSSGARGEQYFGPGTRLTVT.

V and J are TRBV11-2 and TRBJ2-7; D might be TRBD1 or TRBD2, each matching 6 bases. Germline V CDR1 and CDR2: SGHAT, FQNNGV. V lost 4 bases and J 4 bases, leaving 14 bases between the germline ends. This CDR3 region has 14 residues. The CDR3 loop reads CASSSEWGAYEQYF. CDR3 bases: TGTGCCAGCAGCTCCGAGTGGGGGGCTTACGAGCAGTACTTC.

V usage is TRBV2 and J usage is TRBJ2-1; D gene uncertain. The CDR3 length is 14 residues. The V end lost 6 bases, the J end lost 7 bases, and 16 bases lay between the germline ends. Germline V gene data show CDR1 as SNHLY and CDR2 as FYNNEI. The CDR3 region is CASRGFFGRNEQFF. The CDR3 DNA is TGTGCCAGCAGGGGATTCTTCGGTAGGAATGAGCAGTTCTTC.

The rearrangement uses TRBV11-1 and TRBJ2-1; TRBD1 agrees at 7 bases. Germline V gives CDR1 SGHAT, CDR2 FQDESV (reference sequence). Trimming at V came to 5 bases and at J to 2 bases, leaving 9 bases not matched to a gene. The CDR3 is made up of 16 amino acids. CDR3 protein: CASSPKDRVAYNEQFF. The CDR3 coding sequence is TGTGCCAGCAGCCCTAAAGACAGGGTTGCCTACAATGAGCAGTTCTTC.

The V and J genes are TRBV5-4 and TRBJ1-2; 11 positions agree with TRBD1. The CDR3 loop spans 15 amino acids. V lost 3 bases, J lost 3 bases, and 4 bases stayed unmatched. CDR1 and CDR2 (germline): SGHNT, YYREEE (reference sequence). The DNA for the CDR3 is TGTGCCAGCAGCTCTGGGACAGGGGGTTACTATGGCTACACCTTC. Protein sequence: CASSSGTGGYYGYTF.

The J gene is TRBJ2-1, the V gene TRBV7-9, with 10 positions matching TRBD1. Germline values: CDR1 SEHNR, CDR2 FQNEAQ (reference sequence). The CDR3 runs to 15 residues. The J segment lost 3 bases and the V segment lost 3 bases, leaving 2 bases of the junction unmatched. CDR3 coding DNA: TGTGCCAGCAGCTTGGGACAGGGGAGCTACAATGAGCAGTTCTTC. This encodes CASSLGQGSYNEQFF. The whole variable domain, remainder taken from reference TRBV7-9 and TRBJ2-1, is DTGVSQNPRHKITKRGQNVTFRCDPISEHNRLYWYRQTLGQGPEFLTYFQNEAQLEKSRLLSDRFSAERPKGSFSTLEIQRTEQGDSAMYLCASSLGQGSYNEQFFGPGTRLTVL.